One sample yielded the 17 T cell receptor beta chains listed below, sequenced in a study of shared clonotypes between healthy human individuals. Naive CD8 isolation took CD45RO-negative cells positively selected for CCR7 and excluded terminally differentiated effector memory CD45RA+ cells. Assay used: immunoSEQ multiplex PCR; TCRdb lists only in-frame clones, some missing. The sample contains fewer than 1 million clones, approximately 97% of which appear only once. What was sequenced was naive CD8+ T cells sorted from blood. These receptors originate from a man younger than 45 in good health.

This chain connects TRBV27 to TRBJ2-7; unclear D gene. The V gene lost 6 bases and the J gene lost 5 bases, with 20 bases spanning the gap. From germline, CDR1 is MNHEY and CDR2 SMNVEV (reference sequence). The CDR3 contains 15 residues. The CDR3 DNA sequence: TGTGCCAGCAGCCCCCCCGGTTTTTTCTCGGACGAGCAGTACTTC. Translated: CASSPPGFFSDEQYF.

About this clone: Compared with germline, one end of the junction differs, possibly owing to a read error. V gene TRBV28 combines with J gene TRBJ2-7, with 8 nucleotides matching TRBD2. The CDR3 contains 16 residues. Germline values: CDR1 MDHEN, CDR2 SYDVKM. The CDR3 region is CANSLLAGNAPYEQYF. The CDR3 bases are TGTGCCAACAGTTTATTAGCGGGGAATGCGCCCTACGAGCAGTACTTC.

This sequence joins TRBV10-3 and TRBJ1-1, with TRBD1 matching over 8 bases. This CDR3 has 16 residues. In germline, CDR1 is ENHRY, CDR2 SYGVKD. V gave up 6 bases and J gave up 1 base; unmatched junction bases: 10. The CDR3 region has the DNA TGTGCCATCAGCGAGGGACTGGGACAGGAGAACACTGAAGCTTTCTTT. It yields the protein CAISEGLGQENTEAFF.

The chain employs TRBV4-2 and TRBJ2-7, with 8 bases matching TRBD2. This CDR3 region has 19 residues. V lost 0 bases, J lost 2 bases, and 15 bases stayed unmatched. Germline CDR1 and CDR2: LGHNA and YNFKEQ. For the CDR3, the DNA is TGTGCCAGCAGCCAAGAATCACCCGCCAAGGTAGCGGGGACCTACGAGCAGTACTTC. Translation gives CASSQESPAKVAGTYEQYF.

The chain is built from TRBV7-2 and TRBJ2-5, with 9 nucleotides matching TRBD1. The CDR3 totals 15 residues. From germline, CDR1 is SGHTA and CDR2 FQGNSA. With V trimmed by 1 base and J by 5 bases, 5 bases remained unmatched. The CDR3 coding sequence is TGTGCCAGCAGCTTAGGTTACAGGGGGCTGGAGACCCAGTACTTC. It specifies CASSLGYRGLETQYF.

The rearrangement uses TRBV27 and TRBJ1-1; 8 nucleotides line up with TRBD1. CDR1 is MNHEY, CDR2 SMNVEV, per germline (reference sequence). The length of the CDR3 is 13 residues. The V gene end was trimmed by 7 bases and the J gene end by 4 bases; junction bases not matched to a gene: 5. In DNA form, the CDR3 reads TGTGCCAGCAAAACAGGGGGTATCACTGAAGCTTTCTTT. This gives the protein CASKTGGITEAFF.

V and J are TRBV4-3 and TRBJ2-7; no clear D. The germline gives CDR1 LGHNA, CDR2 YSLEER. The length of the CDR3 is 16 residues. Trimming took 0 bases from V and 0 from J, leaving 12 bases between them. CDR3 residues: CASSQDSLSPSYEQYF. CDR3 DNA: TGCGCCAGCAGCCAAGATTCTTTGAGCCCCTCCTACGAGCAGTACTTC.

Here the CDR3 reads CASSLRIGGDEQYF. Here the CDR3 DNA reads TGTGCCAGCAGCTTGAGGATTGGTGGAGACGAGCAGTACTTC. V gene TRBV7-9 combines with J gene TRBJ2-7; D not resolved. CDR3 length: 14 amino acids. V was trimmed by 3 bases and J by 5 bases, leaving 14 bases between them. CDR1 and CDR2 from the germline V gene are SEHNR and FQNEAQ (reference sequence).

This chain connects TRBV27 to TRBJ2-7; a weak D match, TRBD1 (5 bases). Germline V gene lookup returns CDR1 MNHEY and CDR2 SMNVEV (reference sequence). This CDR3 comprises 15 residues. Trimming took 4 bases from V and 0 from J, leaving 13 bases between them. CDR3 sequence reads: CASSWGSPSSYEQYF. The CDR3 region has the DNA TGTGCCAGCAGTTGGGGCAGCCCTAGCTCCTACGAGCAGTACTTC.

CDR3 DNA sequence: TGTGCCAGTAGTCGCGGCCGGGACAGAACCGGGGAGCTGTTTTTT. Its translation is CASSRGRDRTGELFF. V and J are TRBV19 and TRBJ2-2; 7 bases are a match to TRBD1. Germline loops: CDR1 LNHDA, CDR2 SQIVND (reference sequence). This CDR3 spans 15 amino acids. V trimming: 5 bases; J trimming: 5 bases; junction bases outside the gene matches: 8.

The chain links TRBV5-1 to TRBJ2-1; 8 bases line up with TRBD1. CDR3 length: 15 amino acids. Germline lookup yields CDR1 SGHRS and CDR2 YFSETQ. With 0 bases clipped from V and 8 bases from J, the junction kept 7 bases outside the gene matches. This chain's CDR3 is CASSLAQGVGDEQFF. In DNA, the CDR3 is TGCGCCAGCAGCTTGGCACAGGGGGTAGGGGATGAGCAGTTCTTC.

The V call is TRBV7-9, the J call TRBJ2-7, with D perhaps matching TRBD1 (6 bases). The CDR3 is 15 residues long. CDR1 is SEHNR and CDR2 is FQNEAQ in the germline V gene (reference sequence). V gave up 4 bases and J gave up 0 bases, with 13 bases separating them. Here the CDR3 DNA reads TGTGCCAGCAGCTCCCTCATACAGGGCTCCTACGAGCAGTACTTC. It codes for CASSSLIQGSYEQYF.

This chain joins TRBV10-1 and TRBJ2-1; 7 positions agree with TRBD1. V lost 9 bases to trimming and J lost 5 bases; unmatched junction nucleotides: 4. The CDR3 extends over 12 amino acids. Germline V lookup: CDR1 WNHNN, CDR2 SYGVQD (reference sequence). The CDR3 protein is CASGTEDNEQFF. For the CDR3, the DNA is TGCGCCAGTGGGACAGAGGACAATGAGCAGTTCTTC.

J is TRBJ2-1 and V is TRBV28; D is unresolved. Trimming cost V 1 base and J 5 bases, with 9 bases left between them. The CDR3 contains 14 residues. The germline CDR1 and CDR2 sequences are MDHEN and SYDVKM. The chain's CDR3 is CASSLLGVHNEQFF. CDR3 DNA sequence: TGTGCCAGCAGTTTATTGGGTGTCCACAATGAGCAGTTCTTC.

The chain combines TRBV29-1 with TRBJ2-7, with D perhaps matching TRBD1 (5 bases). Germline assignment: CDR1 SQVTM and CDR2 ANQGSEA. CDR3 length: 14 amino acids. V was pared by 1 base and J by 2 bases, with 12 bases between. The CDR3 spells CSVEGPETAYEQYF. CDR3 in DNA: TGCAGCGTTGAAGGTCCGGAGACAGCCTACGAGCAGTACTTC.

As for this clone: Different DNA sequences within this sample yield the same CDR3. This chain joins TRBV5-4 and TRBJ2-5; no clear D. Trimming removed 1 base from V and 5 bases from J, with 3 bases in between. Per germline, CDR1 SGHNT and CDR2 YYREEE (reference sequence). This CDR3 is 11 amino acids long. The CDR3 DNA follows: TGTGCCAGCAGCTTGCTCGAGACCCAGTACTTC. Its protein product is CASSLLETQYF. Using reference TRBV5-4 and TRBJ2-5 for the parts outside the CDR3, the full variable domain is ETGVTQSPTHLIKTRGQQVTLRCSSQSGHNTVSWYQQALGQGPQFIFQYYREEENGRGNFPPRFSGLQFPNYSSELNVNALELDDSALYLCASSLLETQYFGPGTRLLVL.

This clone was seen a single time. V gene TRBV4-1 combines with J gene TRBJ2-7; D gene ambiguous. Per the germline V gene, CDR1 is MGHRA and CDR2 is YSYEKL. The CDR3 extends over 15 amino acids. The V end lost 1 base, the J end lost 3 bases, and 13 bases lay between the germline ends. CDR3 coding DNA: TGCGCCAGCAGCCAAGTAAAGAGTCTAGGCTACGAGCAGTACTTC. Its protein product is CASSQVKSLGYEQYF.